The 26 T cell receptor beta chains presented below share a single source sample, sequenced in a study of shared clonotypes between healthy human individuals. Sequencing was performed with immunoSEQ multiplex PCR; in TCRdb, only in-frame clones are kept and a portion is missing. This sample has some 1 million clones; approximately 68% occur once, and the top ten carry around 1.5%. What was sequenced was memory CD4+ T cells sorted from blood. As for subset: CD45RA-negative fraction. The receptors derive from a man between 18 and 29 years old in good health.

V and J are TRBV6-1 and TRBJ2-7, with 8 bases that match TRBD1. CDR1 is MNHNS, CDR2 SASEGT, per germline. The junction had 8 bases not matched to a gene; V was cut back by 7 bases and J by 0 bases. The CDR3 consists of 15 residues. This chain's CDR3 is CASTTGQGLSYEQYF. CDR3 in DNA: TGTGCCAGCACCACCGGACAGGGACTCTCCTACGAGCAGTACTTC.

The table lists this clone with a few counts. The rearrangement joins TRBV6-1 to TRBJ1-1; D is undetermined. The CDR3 loop spans 12 amino acids. V gave up 7 bases and J gave up 1 base, with 7 bases separating them. Germline-derived CDR1 and CDR2 are MNHNS and SASEGT. CDR3 DNA: TGTGCCAGCACAAGGGCGAACACTGAAGCTTTCTTT. Residues: CASTRANTEAFF.

This clone was counted between two and nine times. This chain connects TRBV7-9 to TRBJ2-5, with 13 bases aligning to TRBD2. The ends lost 8 bases at V and 2 bases at J; junction bases unmatched: 8. The CDR3 is 16 amino acids. Germline-derived CDR1 and CDR2 are SEHNR and FQNEAQ (reference sequence). CDR3 loop: CASLGLAGRAQETQYF. The CDR3, as DNA: TGTGCCAGCCTGGGACTAGCGGGAAGGGCGCAAGAGACCCAGTACTTC.

This clone came up once. This chain uses TRBV6-1 with TRBJ1-2; D ambiguous. Between the trimmed V and J ends, which lost 4 bases and 2 bases, there was a span of 8 bases. The germline gives CDR1 MNHNS, CDR2 SASEGT. The CDR3 runs 13 residues. The CDR3 region has the DNA TGTGCCAGCAGTGTTCGGTTAAACTATGGCTACACCTTC. Its translation: CASSVRLNYGYTF.

V and J are TRBV5-3 and TRBJ2-7, with TRBD2 matching 11 bases. TRBV5-3 has ORF status, its function being uncertain. The CDR3 covers 13 residues. The V segment lost 10 bases and the J segment 6 bases; nucleotides outside the gene matches: 9. The chain's CDR3 is CAGIAGGIGEQYF. CDR3 in DNA: TGTGCCGGGATAGCGGGAGGGATCGGCGAGCAGTACTTC.

Ten or more counts support this clone. The J gene is TRBJ2-5, the V gene TRBV6-1, with 7 bases lining up with TRBD2. Trimming removed 1 base from V and 3 bases from J; junction bases left unmatched: 5. The germline V gene encodes CDR1 MNHNS and CDR2 SASEGT. The CDR3 is made up of 15 amino acids. The CDR3 DNA is TGTGCCAGCAGTGAAGGGGGGGGGTCGGAAGAGACCCAGTACTTC. This codes for CASSEGGGSEETQYF.

The chain recombines TRBV10-3 with TRBJ2-5; TRBD1 might be the D (5 bases). The CDR3 length is 13 residues. V gave up 4 bases and J gave up 5 bases, with 11 bases separating them. Per germline, CDR1 ENHRY and CDR2 SYGVKD. DNA of the CDR3: TGTGCCATCAGTGGGGGCCAGGGCGAGACCCAGTACTTC. It yields the protein CAISGGQGETQYF.

The chain carries TRBV6-6 and TRBJ2-5; 9 positions agree with TRBD1. The last part of the DNA fits TRBJ2-7 better; the J call may be wrong. CDR1 is MNHNY and CDR2 is SVGAGI in the germline V gene (reference sequence). This CDR3 contains 14 residues. The DNA for the CDR3 is TGTGCCAGCAGTTCCGCGACAGGGGGCTACGAGCAGTACTTC. This codes for CASSSATGGYEQYF.

The gene calls are TRBV28 and TRBJ2-5; no firm D call. In germline, CDR1 is MDHEN, CDR2 SYDVKM. The V end was cut by 4 bases, the J end by 1 base, with 22 bases between. The CDR3 sequence is 18 residues long. The CDR3 DNA reads TGTGCCAGCAGTTCCCCCGATCTATTGTTATTAGCCCAAGAGACCCAGTACTTC. It encodes CASSSPDLLLLAQETQYF.

The CDR3 DNA reads as TGTGCCAGTAGCCAGACAGGGGCCATGGGTAAATACGAGCAGTACTTC. Translation: CASSQTGAMGKYEQYF. The chain is built from TRBV19 and TRBJ2-7; 8 bases agree with TRBD1. CDR3 length equals 16 residues. V lost 6 bases and J lost 4; bases outside the gene matches: 14. Looked up from germline, CDR1 is LNHDA and CDR2 is SQIVND (reference sequence).

This chain joins TRBV21-1 and TRBJ2-7; the table names TRBD2, a call not compared with the DNA. TRBV21-1 represents a pseudogene. The CDR3 sequence is 12 residues long. CDR3 DNA: TGTGCCAGCAGCAAAGCGAGTTACGAGCAGTACTTC. This codes for CASSKASYEQYF.

The CDR3 protein is CASSQGGYNSPLHF. The CDR3 bases are TGTGCCAGCTCACAGGGGGGTTATAATTCACCCCTCCACTTT. This chain links TRBV18 with TRBJ1-6; the D gene is possibly TRBD1 (6 bases). This CDR3 comprises 14 residues. The germline V gene encodes CDR1 KGHSH and CDR2 LQKENI. Trimming removed 4 bases at V and 4 bases at J, with 8 bases between.

This clone was observed a few times. A much larger clone lies one base from this, so it may be a read error. The chain recombines TRBV27 with TRBJ2-2; D remains ambiguous. Germline CDR1 is MNHEY and CDR2 is SMNVEV (reference sequence). The CDR3 has 11 residues. The V gene lost 6 bases and the J gene lost 6 bases, with 5 bases spanning the gap. CDR3 sequence reads: CASSIPGELFF. In DNA form, the CDR3 reads TGTGCCAGCAGCATACCCGGGGAGCTGTTTTTT.

This clone has just one count. The chain couples TRBV5-1 to TRBJ1-2; TRBD1 matches at 8 bases. The length of the CDR3 is 14 residues. The V and J ends lost 5 bases and 7 bases, in that order; junction bases with no gene match: 10. The germline V gene encodes CDR1 SGHRS and CDR2 YFSETQ. Here the CDR3 reads CASRQGASETGYTF. CDR3 coding DNA: TGCGCCAGCAGGCAGGGGGCCTCAGAAACTGGCTACACCTTC.

The J gene is TRBJ2-2, the V gene TRBV5-1, with D uncertain. The germline V gene encodes CDR1 SGHRS and CDR2 YFSETQ. This CDR3 is 16 amino acids long. The ends were cut back, 1 base at V and 1 base at J, with 11 bases in the middle. CDR3 nucleotides: TGCGCCAGCAGCTTGTCGGCGGTAATGAACACCGGGGAGCTGTTTTTT. Protein: CASSLSAVMNTGELFF.

This clone came up a few times. V usage is TRBV19 and J usage is TRBJ1-1, with a weak D call TRBD1 (6 bases). V dropped 6 bases and J dropped 1 base, with 9 bases sitting between them. The CDR3 covers 13 residues. The germline CDR1 and CDR2 sequences are LNHDA and SQIVND (reference sequence). CDR3 bases: TGTGCCAGTAGCACACAGGGGAACACTGAAGCTTTCTTT. This sequence encodes CASSTQGNTEAFF.

This clone was counted a single time. The chain uses TRBV30 and TRBJ2-1; D may be TRBD2 (5 bases). The ends were cut back, 2 bases at V and 7 bases at J, with 12 bases in the middle. Germline CDR1 reads GTSNPN; CDR2 reads SVGIG (reference sequence). The CDR3 consists of 13 residues. DNA of the CDR3: TGTGCCTGGAGTTCCCGGGGTGGAAATGAGCAGTTCTTC. Its translation is CAWSSRGGNEQFF.

The V call is TRBV5-1, the J call TRBJ2-5; tentatively, D is TRBD2 (5 bases). From germline, CDR1 is SGHRS and CDR2 YFSETQ. This CDR3 spans 14 amino acids. The germline V and J ends were trimmed by 4 bases and 6 bases, with 16 bases remaining between them. This CDR3 is CASSNALSGQTQYF. The DNA of the CDR3 is TGCGCCAGCAGCAACGCACTGAGCGGACAGACCCAGTACTTC.

The chain links TRBV5-1 to TRBJ2-7; tentative D call: TRBD1 (5 bases). The V end lost 5 bases, the J end lost 5 bases, and 17 bases lay between the germline ends. Germline values: CDR1 SGHRS, CDR2 YFSETQ. The CDR3 consists of 14 residues. CDR3 residues: CASSNGKGLNEQYF. The CDR3 nucleotides are TGCGCCAGCAGTAACGGCAAGGGGCTCAACGAGCAGTACTTC.

The DNA for the CDR3 is TGTGCCACAGAGAACAGGGCAACTAATGAAAAACTGTTTTTT. This translates into CATENRATNEKLFF. This chain joins TRBV6-1 and TRBJ1-4; D is possibly TRBD1 (6 bases). The CDR3 runs to 14 residues. The germline V gene has CDR1 MNHNS and CDR2 SASEGT. V lost 10 bases to trimming and J lost 0 bases, with 12 bases between them.

V is TRBV2 and J is TRBJ1-5; D perhaps matches TRBD1 (5 bases). There are 14 residues in the CDR3. V was clipped by 1 base and J by 5 bases, with 9 bases between them. CDR1 SNHLY and CDR2 FYNNEI come from the germline V gene. Here the CDR3 DNA reads TGTGCCAGCAGTGAAGGCGGGGGGGATCAGCCCCAGCATTTT. Its protein product is CASSEGGGDQPQHF. Filled out from reference TRBV2 and TRBJ1-5, the complete variable domain reads EPEVTQTPSHQVTQMGQEVILRCVPISNHLYFYWYRQILGQKVEFLVSFYNNEISEKSEIFDDQFSVERPDGSNFTLKIRSTKLEDSAMYFCASSEGGGDQPQHFGDGTRLSIL.

The rearrangement joins TRBV7-2 to TRBJ1-3; 8 bases are shared with TRBD1. The V gene end was trimmed by 4 bases and the J gene end by 2 bases; junction bases not matched to a gene: 1. Germline V gives CDR1 SGHTA, CDR2 FQGNSA. CDR3 length: 14 amino acids. The CDR3 bases are TGTGCCAGCAGCTCAGGGGGCACTGGAAACACCATATATTTT. Amino acids: CASSSGGTGNTIYF.

This clone was observed a few times. The junction does not match germline at one end; this may be a read error. The chain recombines TRBV27 with TRBJ1-1; tentative D call: TRBD1 (5 bases). The CDR3 loop spans 12 amino acids. Germline V lookup: CDR1 MNHEY, CDR2 SMNVEV (reference sequence). The CDR3 region is CASRVSGRRWIF. CDR3 DNA sequence: TGTGCCAGCAGAGTTTCAGGGCGGAGATGGATCTTT.

V usage is TRBV6-1 and J usage is TRBJ1-3; D remains unclear. The CDR3 has 17 amino acids. Germline V CDR1 and CDR2: MNHNS, SASEGT. Trimming shortened V by 3 bases and J by 0 bases, and 15 bases separated the two germline ends. CDR3 sequence (DNA): TGTGCCAGCAGTGAGTTTGCCCGTCAGAGCTCTGGAAACACCATATATTTT. Protein product: CASSEFARQSSGNTIYF.

This clone was seen many times. The chain carries TRBV5-4 and TRBJ2-7, with TRBD2 as a possible D gene (6 bases). V lost 0 bases to trimming and J lost 0 bases, with 10 bases between them. From germline, CDR1 is SGHNT and CDR2 YYREEE (reference sequence). The CDR3 contains 15 residues. The CDR3: CASSLEVAASYEQYF. Here the CDR3 DNA reads TGTGCCAGCAGCTTGGAGGTAGCGGCCTCCTACGAGCAGTACTTC.

The chain employs TRBV11-2 and TRBJ2-7; D remains unclear. Trimming shortened V by 0 bases and J by 2 bases, and 8 bases separated the two germline ends. CDR1 SGHAT and CDR2 FQNNGV come from the germline V gene. This CDR3 has 14 residues. CDR3 protein: CASSLDRVTYEQYF. CDR3 coding DNA: TGTGCCAGCAGCTTAGATCGGGTTACCTACGAGCAGTACTTC.